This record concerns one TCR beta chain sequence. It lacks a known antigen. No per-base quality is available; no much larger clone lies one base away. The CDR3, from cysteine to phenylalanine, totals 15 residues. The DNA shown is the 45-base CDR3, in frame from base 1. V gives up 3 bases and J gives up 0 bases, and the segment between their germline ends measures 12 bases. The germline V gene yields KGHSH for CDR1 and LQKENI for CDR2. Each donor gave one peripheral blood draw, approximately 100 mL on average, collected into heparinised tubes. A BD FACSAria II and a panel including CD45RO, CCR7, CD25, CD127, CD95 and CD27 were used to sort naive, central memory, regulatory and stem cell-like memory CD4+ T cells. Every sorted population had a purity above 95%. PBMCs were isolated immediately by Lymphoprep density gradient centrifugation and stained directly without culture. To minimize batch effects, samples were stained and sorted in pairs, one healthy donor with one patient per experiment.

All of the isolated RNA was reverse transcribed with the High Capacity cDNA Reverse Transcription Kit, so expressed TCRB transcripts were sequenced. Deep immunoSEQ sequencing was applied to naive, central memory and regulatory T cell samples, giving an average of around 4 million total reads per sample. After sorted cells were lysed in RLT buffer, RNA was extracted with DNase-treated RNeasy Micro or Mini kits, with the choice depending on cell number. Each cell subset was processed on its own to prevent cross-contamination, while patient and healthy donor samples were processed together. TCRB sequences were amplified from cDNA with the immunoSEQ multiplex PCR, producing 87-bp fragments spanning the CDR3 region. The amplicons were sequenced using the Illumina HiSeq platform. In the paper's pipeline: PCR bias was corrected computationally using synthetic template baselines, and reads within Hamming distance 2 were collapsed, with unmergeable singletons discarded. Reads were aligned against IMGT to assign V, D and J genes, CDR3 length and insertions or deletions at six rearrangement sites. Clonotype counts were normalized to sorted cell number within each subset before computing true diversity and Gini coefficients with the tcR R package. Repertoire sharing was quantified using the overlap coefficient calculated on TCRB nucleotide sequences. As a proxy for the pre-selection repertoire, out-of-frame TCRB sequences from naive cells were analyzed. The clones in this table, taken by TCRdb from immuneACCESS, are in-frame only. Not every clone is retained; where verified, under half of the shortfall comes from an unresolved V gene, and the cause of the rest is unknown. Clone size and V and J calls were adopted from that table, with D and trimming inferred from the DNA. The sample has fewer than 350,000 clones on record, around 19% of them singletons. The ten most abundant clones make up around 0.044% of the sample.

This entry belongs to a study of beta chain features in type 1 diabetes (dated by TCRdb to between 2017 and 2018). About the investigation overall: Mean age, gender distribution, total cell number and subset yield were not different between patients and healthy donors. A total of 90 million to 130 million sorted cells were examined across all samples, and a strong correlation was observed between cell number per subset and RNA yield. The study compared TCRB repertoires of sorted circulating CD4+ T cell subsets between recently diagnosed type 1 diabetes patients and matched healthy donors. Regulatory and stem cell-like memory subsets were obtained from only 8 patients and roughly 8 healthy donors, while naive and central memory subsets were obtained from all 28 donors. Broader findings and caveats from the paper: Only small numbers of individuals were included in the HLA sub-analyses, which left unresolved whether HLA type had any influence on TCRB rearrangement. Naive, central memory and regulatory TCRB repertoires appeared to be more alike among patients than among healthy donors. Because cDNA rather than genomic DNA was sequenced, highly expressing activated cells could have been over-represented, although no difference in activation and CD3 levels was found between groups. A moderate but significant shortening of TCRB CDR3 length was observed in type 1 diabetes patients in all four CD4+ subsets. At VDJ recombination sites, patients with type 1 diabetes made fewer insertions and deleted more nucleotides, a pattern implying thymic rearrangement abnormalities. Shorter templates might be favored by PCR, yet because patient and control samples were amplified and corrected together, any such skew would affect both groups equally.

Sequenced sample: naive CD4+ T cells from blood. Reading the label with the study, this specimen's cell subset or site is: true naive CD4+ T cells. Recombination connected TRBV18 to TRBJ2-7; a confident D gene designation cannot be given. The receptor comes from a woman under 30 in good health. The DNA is TGTGCCAGCTCACCCCGCGACATTGGCTCCTACGAGCAGTACTTC. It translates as CASSPRDIGSYEQYF.